A selection of T cell receptor beta chains follows, all from one sample in a study of shared clonotypes between healthy human individuals. The protocol was immunoSEQ multiplex PCR, while the TCRdb copy is restricted to in-frame clones and leaves out a portion. The data show 2 million to 2.5 million clones, roughly 91% seen once. The specimen was naive CD8+ T cells from PBMCs. These receptors all stem from a man aged 18 to 30 in good health. Some clones in this sample may be carry-over from other donors' samples. CDR3s include the opening cysteine and the closing phenylalanine or tryptophan. The order of the fields is J gene, D gene, V gene, clone size, CDR3 protein, CDR3 DNA. The D gene is left open where the match is weak. The listing skips clone size in some rows; elsewhere it reads once, few, many or a size class.

J: TRBJ1-5
D: NA
V: TRBV7-9
size: NA
CDR3: CASSLSGAYSNQPQHF
DNA: TGTGCCAGCAGCTTATCAGGGGCTTATAGCAATCAGCCCCAGCATTTT

J: TRBJ2-7
D: NA
V: TRBV7-8
size: NA
CDR3: CASSARAGQLYEQYF
DNA: TGTGCCAGCAGCGCCCGGGCGGGACAGCTCTACGAGCAGTACTTC

J: TRBJ2-1
D: NA
V: TRBV4-1
size: NA
CDR3: CASSQPNQGTIENEQFF
DNA: TGCGCCAGCAGCCAACCAAATCAGGGGACCATTGAGAATGAGCAGTTCTTC

J: TRBJ2-2
D: NA
V: TRBV6-5
size: NA
CDR3: CASSYSQRRVAGELFF
DNA: TGTGCCAGCAGTTACTCCCAGCGCAGGGTGGCCGGGGAGCTGTTTTTT

J: TRBJ2-7
D: TRBD1
V: TRBV11-2
size: NA
CDR3: CASSWIRDSYEQYF
DNA: TGTGCCAGCAGCTGGATCCGGGACAGCTACGAGCAGTACTTC

J: TRBJ2-3
D: TRBD2
V: TRBV7-8
size: NA
CDR3: CASSPTSGWQDTQYF
DNA: TGTGCCAGCAGCCCGACTAGCGGGTGGCAAGATACGCAGTATTTT

J: TRBJ2-4
D: NA
V: TRBV28
size: NA
CDR3: CASSLLWEAKNIQYF
DNA: TGTGCCAGCAGTTTATTATGGGAGGCCAAAAACATTCAGTACTTC

J: TRBJ2-2
D: NA
V: TRBV5-4
size: NA
CDR3: CASSLASAVAGELFF
DNA: TGTGCCAGCAGCTTGGCCTCCGCTGTAGCCGGGGAGCTGTTTTTT

J: TRBJ2-1
D: NA
V: TRBV5-8
size: NA
CDR3: CASHRDLYNEQFF
DNA: TGTGCCAGTCACCGGGACCTCTACAATGAGCAGTTCTTC

J: TRBJ2-2
D: NA
V: TRBV27
size: NA
CDR3: CASASRAGAGELFF
DNA: TGTGCCAGCGCTTCCCGGGCAGGGGCCGGGGAGCTGTTTTTT

J: TRBJ1-1
D: TRBD1
V: TRBV6-5
size: NA
CDR3: CASSIRQGNTEAFF
DNA: TGTGCCAGCAGCATACGACAGGGCAACACTGAAGCTTTCTTT

J: TRBJ2-7
D: TRBD2
V: TRBV7-6
size: once
CDR3: CASSPGTSGADEQYF
DNA: TGTGCCAGCAGCCCCGGGACTAGCGGGGCGGACGAGCAGTACTTC

J: TRBJ2-3
D: TRBD2
V: TRBV29-1
size: NA
CDR3: CSAKRTSVSTDTQYF
DNA: TGCAGCGCTAAAAGGACTAGCGTTAGCACAGATACGCAGTATTTT

J: TRBJ2-7
D: NA
V: TRBV18
size: NA
CDR3: CASSPLDTYEQYF
DNA: TGTGCCAGCTCACCCCTAGACACCTACGAGCAGTACTTC

J: TRBJ2-2
D: TRBD2
V: TRBV6-1
size: NA
CDR3: CASSERSATSDTGELFF
DNA: TGTGCCAGCAGTGAAAGGAGCGCAACTAGCGACACCGGGGAGCTGTTTTTT

J: TRBJ2-5
D: NA
V: TRBV29-1
size: NA
CDR3: CSASPLPGNWGETQYF
DNA: TGCAGCGCCTCGCCGCTCCCAGGGAACTGGGGAGAGACCCAGTACTTC

J: TRBJ2-2
D: NA
V: TRBV6-5
size: NA
CDR3: CASSYTAGVVGELFF
DNA: TGTGCCAGCAGTTACACCGCAGGGGTGGTCGGGGAGCTGTTTTTT

J: TRBJ2-5
D: TRBD2
V: TRBV27
size: NA
CDR3: CASSDGGIQETQYF
DNA: TGTGCCAGCAGCGACGGGGGGATACAAGAGACCCAGTACTTC

J: TRBJ2-2
D: TRBD1
V: TRBV9
size: NA
CDR3: CASSGTGTGGRTGELFF
DNA: TGTGCCAGCAGCGGGACCGGGACAGGGGGCCGGACCGGGGAGCTGTTTTTT

J: TRBJ2-7
D: NA
V: TRBV7-9
size: NA
CDR3: CASSSTGPTDEQYF
DNA: TGTGCCAGCAGCTCAACCGGGCCTACCGACGAGCAGTACTTC

J: TRBJ2-1
D: TRBD2
V: TRBV7-9
size: NA
CDR3: CASRHGLAGANEQFF
DNA: TGTGCCAGCAGGCACGGACTAGCGGGAGCTAATGAGCAGTTCTTC

J: TRBJ2-7
D: TRBD1
V: TRBV9
size: NA
CDR3: CASSVRDSPYEQYF
DNA: TGTGCCAGCAGCGTAAGGGACAGCCCCTACGAGCAGTACTTC

J: TRBJ1-2
D: NA
V: TRBV27
size: NA
CDR3: CASSFTENLYGYTF
DNA: TGTGCCAGCAGTTTCACAGAGAACCTCTATGGCTACACCTTC

J: TRBJ2-1
D: TRBD2
V: TRBV29-1
size: NA
CDR3: CSVEPSGDEQFF
DNA: TGCAGCGTTGAGCCTAGCGGGGATGAGCAGTTCTTC

J: TRBJ1-2
D: NA
V: TRBV7-9
size: NA
CDR3: CASSLSDRANYGYTF
DNA: TGTGCCAGCAGCTTAAGTGACAGAGCTAACTATGGCTACACCTTC

J: TRBJ2-7
D: NA
V: TRBV19
size: NA
CDR3: CASTDGVYEQYF
DNA: TGTGCCAGTACGGACGGAGTGTACGAGCAGTACTTC

J: TRBJ2-5
D: TRBD1
V: TRBV28
size: NA
CDR3: CASSLNREGAEETQYF
DNA: TGTGCCAGCAGTTTAAATAGAGAGGGGGCGGAAGAGACCCAGTACTTC

J: TRBJ1-6
D: NA
V: TRBV30
size: NA
CDR3: CAWSSWDNSPLHF
DNA: TGTGCCTGGAGTAGTTGGGATAATTCACCCCTCCACTTT

J: TRBJ2-1
D: TRBD2
V: TRBV7-6
size: NA
CDR3: CASSWGTSFRNEQFF
DNA: TGTGCCAGCAGCTGGGGGACTAGCTTTCGCAATGAGCAGTTCTTC

J: TRBJ1-2
D: NA
V: TRBV9
size: NA
CDR3: CASSVGLQRGYTF
DNA: TGTGCCAGCAGCGTAGGGCTACAGAGAGGCTACACCTTC

J: TRBJ2-6
D: NA
V: TRBV9
size: NA
CDR3: CASSSASGGANVLTF
DNA: TGTGCCAGCAGCTCAGCTTCCGGTGGGGCCAACGTCCTGACTTTC

J: TRBJ2-1
D: NA
V: TRBV9
size: NA
CDR3: CASSVGKWAWSYNEQFF
DNA: TGTGCCAGCAGCGTAGGGAAGTGGGCCTGGTCCTACAATGAGCAGTTCTTC

J: TRBJ2-7
D: NA
V: TRBV9
size: NA
CDR3: CASSVEGRVMDEQYF
DNA: TGTGCCAGCAGCGTAGAGGGCAGGGTAATGGACGAGCAGTACTTC

J: TRBJ2-5
D: TRBD1
V: TRBV29-1
size: NA
CDR3: CSVEDPGGGQETQYF
DNA: TGCAGCGTTGAAGATCCAGGGGGCGGCCAAGAGACCCAGTACTTC

J: TRBJ2-1
D: NA
V: TRBV7-9
size: NA
CDR3: CASRKVGQGGMYNEQFF
DNA: TGTGCCAGCAGGAAGGTCGGTCAAGGCGGGATGTACAATGAGCAGTTCTTC

J: TRBJ2-7
D: TRBD2
V: TRBV9
size: NA
CDR3: CASSGGLAGEVYEQYF
DNA: TGTGCCAGCAGCGGAGGACTAGCGGGAGAGGTCTACGAGCAGTACTTC

J: TRBJ2-7
D: TRBD2
V: TRBV2
size: NA
CDR3: CASSGLAELYEQYF
DNA: TGTGCCAGCAGTGGACTAGCGGAACTCTACGAGCAGTACTTC

J: TRBJ2-2
D: TRBD2
V: TRBV27
size: once
CDR3: CASSSRTSGVNTGELFF
DNA: TGTGCCAGCAGTTCAAGGACTAGCGGGGTGAACACCGGGGAGCTGTTTTTT

J: TRBJ1-1
D: NA
V: TRBV10-2
size: few
CDR3: CASSDLGYTEAFF
DNA: TGCGCCAGCAGTGACCTGGGGTACACTGAAGCTTTCTTT

J: TRBJ1-5
D: TRBD1
V: TRBV19
size: NA
CDR3: CASRKTGGDQPQHF
DNA: TGTGCCAGTAGGAAGACAGGGGGGGATCAGCCCCAGCATTTT

J: TRBJ2-7
D: NA
V: TRBV14
size: NA
CDR3: CASSIRGGPGPEQYF
DNA: TGTGCCAGCAGCATTCGAGGGGGACCGGGTCCCGAGCAGTACTTC

J: TRBJ2-5
D: NA
V: TRBV2
size: NA
CDR3: CARDRMGDPAQYF
DNA: TGTGCCAGGGATAGGATGGGGGACCCCGCCCAGTACTTC

J: TRBJ1-5
D: NA
V: TRBV28
size: NA
CDR3: CASSLRVNQPQHF
DNA: TGTGCCAGCAGTTTAAGGGTAAATCAGCCCCAGCATTTT

J: TRBJ2-6
D: TRBD1
V: TRBV5-4
size: NA
CDR3: CASSLGTGMYSGANVLTF
DNA: TGTGCCAGCAGCCTCGGGACAGGGATGTACTCTGGGGCCAACGTCCTGACTTTC

J: TRBJ1-4
D: NA
V: TRBV7-9
size: NA
CDR3: CASSLSILQADEKLFF
DNA: TGTGCCAGCAGCTTGTCCATTCTTCAGGCGGATGAAAAACTGTTTTTT

J: TRBJ2-7
D: NA
V: TRBV11-2
size: NA
CDR3: CASSLTVYEQYF
DNA: TGTGCCAGCAGCTTAACAGTTTACGAGCAGTACTTC

J: TRBJ2-7
D: TRBD2
V: TRBV5-6
size: NA
CDR3: CASSLGLAEQYF
DNA: TGTGCCAGCAGCTTAGGACTAGCCGAGCAGTACTTC

J: TRBJ2-3
D: NA
V: TRBV7-8
size: NA
CDR3: CASSLTGSTSTDTQYF
DNA: TGTGCCAGCAGCTTAACTGGGTCTACAAGCACAGATACGCAGTATTTT

J: TRBJ2-7
D: NA
V: TRBV7-7
size: NA
CDR3: CASSLVLQGDHEQYF
DNA: TGTGCCAGCAGCTTAGTTCTACAGGGAGACCACGAGCAGTACTTC

J: TRBJ2-2
D: NA
V: TRBV11-3
size: NA
CDR3: CASSPYNEGGELFF
DNA: TGTGCCAGCAGCCCTTATAATGAGGGCGGGGAGCTGTTTTTT

J: TRBJ1-1
D: NA
V: TRBV27
size: NA
CDR3: CASNPVGSRTEAFF
DNA: TGTGCCAGCAACCCCGTAGGGAGCAGGACTGAAGCTTTCTTT

J: TRBJ2-3
D: TRBD2
V: TRBV30
size: NA
CDR3: CAWSTVREGDTDTQYF
DNA: TGTGCCTGGAGTACGGTTCGGGAGGGAGACACAGATACGCAGTATTTT

J: TRBJ2-7
D: NA
V: TRBV6-6
size: NA
CDR3: CASSYWESYEQYF
DNA: TGTGCCAGCAGTTACTGGGAATCCTACGAGCAGTACTTC